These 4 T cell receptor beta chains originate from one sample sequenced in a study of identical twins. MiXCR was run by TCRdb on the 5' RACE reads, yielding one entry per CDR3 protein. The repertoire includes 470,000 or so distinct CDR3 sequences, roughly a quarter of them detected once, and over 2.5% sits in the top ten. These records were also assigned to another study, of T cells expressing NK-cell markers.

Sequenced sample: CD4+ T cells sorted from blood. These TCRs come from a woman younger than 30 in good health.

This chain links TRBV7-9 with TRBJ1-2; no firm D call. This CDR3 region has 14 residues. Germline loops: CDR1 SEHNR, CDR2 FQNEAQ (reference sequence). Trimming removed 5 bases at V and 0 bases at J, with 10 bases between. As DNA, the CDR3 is TGTGCCAGCAGCGGCTCGGGGTCTAACTATGGCTACACCTTC. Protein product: CASSGSGSNYGYTF.

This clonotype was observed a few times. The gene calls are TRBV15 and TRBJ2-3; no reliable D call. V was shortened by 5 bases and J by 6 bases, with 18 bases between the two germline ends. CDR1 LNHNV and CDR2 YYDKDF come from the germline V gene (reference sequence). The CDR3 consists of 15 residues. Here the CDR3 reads CATSAGAYKADTQYF. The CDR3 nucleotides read TGTGCCACCAGCGCTGGTGCGTATAAGGCCGATACGCAGTATTTT.

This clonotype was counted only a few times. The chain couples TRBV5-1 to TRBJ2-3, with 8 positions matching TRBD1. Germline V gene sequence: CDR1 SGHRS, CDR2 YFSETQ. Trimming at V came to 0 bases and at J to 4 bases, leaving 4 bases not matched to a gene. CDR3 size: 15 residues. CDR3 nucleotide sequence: TGCGCCAGCAGCTTGGGGCAGGGGGCCTCAGATACGCAGTATTTT. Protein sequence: CASSLGQGASDTQYF.

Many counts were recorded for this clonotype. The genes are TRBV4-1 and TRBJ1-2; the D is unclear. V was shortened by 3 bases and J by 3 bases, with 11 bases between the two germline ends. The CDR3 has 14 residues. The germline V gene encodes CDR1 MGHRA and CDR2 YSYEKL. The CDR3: CASSQEYRDYGYTF. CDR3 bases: TGCGCCAGCAGCCAGGAATATAGGGACTATGGCTACACCTTC.